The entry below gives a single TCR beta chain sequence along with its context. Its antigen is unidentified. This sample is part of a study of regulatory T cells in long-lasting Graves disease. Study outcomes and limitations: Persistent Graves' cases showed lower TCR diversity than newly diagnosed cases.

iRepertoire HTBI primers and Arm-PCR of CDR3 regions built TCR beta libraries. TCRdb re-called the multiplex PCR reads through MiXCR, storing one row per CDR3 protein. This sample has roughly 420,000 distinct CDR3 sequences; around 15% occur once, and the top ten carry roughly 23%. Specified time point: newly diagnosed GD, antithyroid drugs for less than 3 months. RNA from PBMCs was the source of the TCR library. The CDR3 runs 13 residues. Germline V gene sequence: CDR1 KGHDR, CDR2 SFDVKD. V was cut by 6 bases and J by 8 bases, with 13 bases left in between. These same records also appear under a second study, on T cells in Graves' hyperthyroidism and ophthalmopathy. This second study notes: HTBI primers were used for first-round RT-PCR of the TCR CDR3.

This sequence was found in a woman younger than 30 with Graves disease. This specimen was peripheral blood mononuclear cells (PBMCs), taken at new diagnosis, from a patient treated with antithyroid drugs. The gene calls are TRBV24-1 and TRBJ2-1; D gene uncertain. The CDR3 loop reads CATSKLAGDEQFF. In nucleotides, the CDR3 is TGTGCCACCAGTAAATTAGCTGGCGATGAGCAGTTCTTC.